This T cell receptor (beta chain) derives from a study of early T cells in non-severe SARS-CoV-2 infection (dated by TCRdb to the early 2020s). In the study overall: Because TCR sequencing relied on bulk RNA taken from unsorted whole blood, pairing of alpha and beta chains was not possible.

The method behind the library was 5' RACE. TCRdb names NextSeq 500 as the instrument used. To correct for sequencing error and PCR bias, the TCR library protocol tagged individual cDNA molecules with unique molecular identifiers. TCR alpha and beta chains were both sequenced, and the abundances of alpha and beta sequences in each sample were closely correlated with each other. The original pipeline was this. Decombinator V4 was used to annotate the V gene, J gene and CDR3 of the TCR sequences. Expanded TCRs were defined as changing significantly between any two time points under a Poisson model with p below 0.0001. TCR abundances were normalised to the total number of TCRs sequenced in each sample and reported as counts per million. TRAV1-2 paired with TRAJ12, TRAJ20 or TRAJ33 defined MAIT TCRs, while TRAV10 paired with TRAJ18 defined iNKT TCRs. VDJdb, accessed 1 November 2021, was searched for CMV, EBV and SARS-CoV-2 annotated TCRs, with TCRs annotated for multiple antigens excluded. Through fastp at Q25 and MiXCR, TCRdb rebuilt clones from the public reads, retaining in-frame beta chains. Every distinct CDR3 protein forms one entry, paired with its most common genes and DNA. The V and J calls were determined by TCRdb, not by the authors. Present in this sample are some 80,000 distinct CDR3 sequences, roughly 12% of which were seen just once. Around 7% of the sample is held by the ten biggest clonotypes.

Results and caveats for the whole study, not just this receptor: Matching against VDJdb was skewed toward anti-spike CD8 responses, likely underestimated virus-specific expansions, and missed private and CD4 specificities.

The study was a case-control design nested within a healthcare worker cohort in London, UK, with weekly nasopharyngeal swab PCR tests and blood sampling. Between 23 and 31 March 2020, the week of the UK lockdown, healthcare workers were enrolled and then followed up weekly for as long as 16 weeks. This clonotype was observed a few times. Which antigen it targets is not known. Base qualities are not provided; no much larger clone lies one nucleotide away. CDR1 and CDR2 are read off the germline V gene as ENHRY and SYGVKD. Trimming removed 0 bases from V and 4 bases from J; the gene matches leave 1 base unexplained. The CDR3 contains 15 residues, cysteine and phenylalanine counted. Just CDR3 DNA is preserved here, 45 bases in frame from base 1.

Sequencing was performed on whole blood. This TCR came from an adult who was a healthcare worker with PCR-confirmed SARS-CoV-2 infection or an uninfected control (not recorded which). The rearranged chain carries TRBV10-3 and TRBJ2-7; TRBD2 aligns with 12 central bases. The DNA sequence is given as TGTGCCATCAGTGAGTCGGGGACTAGCGGGTACGAGCAGTACTTC. It codes for CAISESGTSGYEQYF.